The 3 T cell receptor beta chains below were found in one sample sequenced in a study of shared clonotypes between healthy human individuals. Assay used: immunoSEQ multiplex PCR; TCRdb lists only in-frame clones, some missing. The data hold around 510,000 clones, with approximately 94% observed a single time. The sequenced sample was naive CD4+ T cells sorted from blood. The subset is: CD45RA+ positively selected. These receptors were obtained from a woman in her thirties in good health.

V gene TRBV30 combines with J gene TRBJ2-3; perhaps TRBD2 as D (6 bases). Between the trimmed V and J ends, which lost 0 bases and 0 bases, there was a span of 10 bases. Germline lookup yields CDR1 GTSNPN and CDR2 SVGIG (reference sequence). The CDR3 loop spans 15 amino acids. This CDR3 reads CAWSVLSGSTDTQYF. CDR3 DNA sequence: TGTGCCTGGAGTGTACTTAGCGGTAGCACAGATACGCAGTATTTT.

The genes are TRBV18 and TRBJ1-3; 7 nucleotides match TRBD1. V dropped 1 base and J dropped 0; count of bases not matched to a gene: 6. The V gene's germline CDR1 is KGHSH and CDR2 LQKENI. The CDR3 has 17 residues. The DNA for the CDR3 is TGTGCCAGCTCACCACAAACGACAGGGACCTCTGGAAACACCATATATTTT. Encoded protein: CASSPQTTGTSGNTIYF.

This CDR3 reads CASSQESHGRNSNQPQHF. The CDR3 coding sequence is TGTGCCAGCAGCCAAGAGTCTCATGGGCGGAATAGCAATCAGCCCCAGCATTTT. This chain uses TRBV14 with TRBJ1-5; D gene uncertain. The CDR3 loop spans 18 amino acids. V was trimmed by 0 bases and J by 0 bases, leaving 15 bases between them. Germline V gives CDR1 SGHDN, CDR2 FVKESK.